These 3 T cell receptor beta chains came from one sample sequenced in a study of cytomegalovirus exposure and HLA in healthy donors. Vbeta (60) and Jbeta (13) primers were used in the PCR. Using immunoSEQ multiplex PCR, the repertoire was profiled, and TCRdb retains in-frame clones only, with some absent. This sample carries 150,000 or so clones, about three quarters of them seen once, and the ten largest clones take around 0.71%. Material for sequencing was PBMCs. Source of these receptors: a female donor in good health and CMV-seronegative.

The CDR3 here is CASSEYKAAGREQYF. CDR3 nucleotide sequence: TGTGCCAGCAGTGAATATAAGGCCGCGGGGAGGGAGCAGTACTTC. This rearrangement joins TRBV25-1 to TRBJ2-7; possible D gene TRBD2, 6 bases. This CDR3 contains 15 residues. The germline V gene has CDR1 MGHDK and CDR2 SYGVNS. With 0 bases removed from V and 7 bases from J, the gap between germline ends came to 16 bases.

The rearrangement uses TRBV5-1 and TRBJ1-2; D remains unclear. Trimming left V 3 bases short and J 3 bases short, with 15 bases between. The CDR3 is made up of 15 amino acids. Germline CDR1 reads SGHRS; CDR2 reads YFSETQ. The CDR3 region has the DNA TGCGCCAGCAGCTCGGGTGGAGGGTTGGACTATGGCTACACCTTC. Translating it yields CASSSGGGLDYGYTF.

The chain has TRBV7-6 and TRBJ1-1; tentative D call: TRBD1 (6 bases). Between the trimmed V and J ends, which lost 6 bases and 0 bases, there was a span of 17 bases. Germline V gene lookup returns CDR1 SGHVS and CDR2 FNYEAQ. The CDR3 totals 16 residues. The CDR3 protein is CASSNLGGLLNTEAFF. The DNA of the CDR3 is TGTGCCAGCAGTAACCTCGGGGGGCTCCTGAACACTGAAGCTTTCTTT.